What follows describes a single TCR beta chain. Other DNA sequences within the sample encode an identical CDR3. Germline-derived CDR1 and CDR2 are SGHDT and YYEEEE. The CDR3 contains 12 residues. Trimming removed 4 bases at V and 2 bases at J, with 6 bases between. Repertoires were generated with immunoSEQ multiplex PCR, while TCRdb's copy carries only in-frame clones and drops some. The profile shows roughly 2,000,000 clones, approximately 94% of them singletons. This specimen belongs to a study of shared clonotypes between healthy human individuals. CD45RO-negative, CCR7-positively selected cells formed the naive CD8 fraction, excluding terminally differentiated effector memory CD45RA+ cells.

The sample comprised naive CD8+ T cells sorted from blood. The V and J genes are TRBV5-6 and TRBJ2-5; a weak D match, TRBD1 (6 bases). This clonotype was sampled from a young man in good health. DNA of the CDR3: TGTGCCAGCAGCGGACAGCAAGAGACCCAGTACTTC. Amino acid sequence: CASSGQQETQYF. Supplemented by reference TRBV5-6 and TRBJ2-5, the full variable domain reads DAGVTQSPTHLIKTRGQQVTLRCSPKSGHDTVSWYQQALGQGPQFIFQYYEEEERQRGNFPDRFSGHQFPNYSSELNVNALLLGDSALYLCASSGQQETQYFGPGTRLLVL.